Listed below are T cell receptor beta chains from one sample, sequenced in a study of blood T cell repertoires in COVID-19. TCRdb's copy holds only in-frame clones and misses some; the assay was immunoSEQ multiplex PCR. The repertoire has some 150,000 clones, about 91% of them found once; the top ten carry 0.9% to 0.95%. The sample comprised peripheral blood. The receptors shown here come from a woman aged 45-59 years with acute or convalescent COVID-19. Both conserved end residues are part of each CDR3. D genes are given only for firm matches. Only part of the rows carry a size: once, few, many, or a class if the clone is expanded.

cdr3_length | clone_size | j_call | v_call | d_call | cdr3_nt | cdr3_aa
16 | NA | TRBJ1-5 | TRBV3-1/TRBV3-2 | TRBD1 | TGTGCCAGCAGCCAAGGGACAGGGAATAGCAATCAGCCCCAGCATTTT | CASSQGTGNSNQPQHF
16 | NA | TRBJ2-5 | TRBV9 | TRBD2 | TGTGCCAGCAGCGGCGGAGGTAGCGGGAGTCTGGAGACCCAGTACTTC | CASSGGGSGSLETQYF
14 | NA | TRBJ2-1 | TRBV7-9 | TRBD1 | TGTGCCAGCAGCGCCGGGACAGGGATCAATGAGCAGTTCTTC | CASSAGTGINEQFF
14 | NA | TRBJ2-7 | TRBV6-2/TRBV6-3 | NA | TGTGCCAGCAGTTACCCTACGGGGACCTACGAGCAGTACTTC | CASSYPTGTYEQYF
14 | NA | TRBJ1-2 | TRBV27 | NA | TGTGCCAGCAGTTTATCTCCACAGGTCTATGGCTACACCTTC | CASSLSPQVYGYTF
13 | NA | TRBJ2-7 | TRBV21-1 | NA | TGTGCCACCTTCCGGGACAGGGGGCCCGAGCAGTACTTC | CATFRDRGPEQYF
12 | NA | TRBJ2-1 | TRBV30 | NA | TGTGCCTGGAGTTCACAGTACAATGAGCAGTTCTTC | CAWSSQYNEQFF
14 | NA | TRBJ2-1 | TRBV5-1 | NA | TGCGCCAGCAGCTCGGATGAGGGCTTCAATGAGCAGTTCTTC | CASSSDEGFNEQFF
16 | NA | TRBJ2-7 | TRBV27 | NA | TGTGCCAGCAGTTTTCCTACGGACGGGGGCTCCTACGAGCAGTACTTC | CASSFPTDGGSYEQYF
17 | few | TRBJ1-5 | TRBV12-5 | TRBD1 | TGTGCTAGTGGGCCCGGGACAGGGGGCTGGAGCAATCAGCCCCAGCATTTT | CASGPGTGGWSNQPQHF
16 | once | TRBJ2-7 | TRBV3-1/TRBV3-2 | NA | TGTGCCAGCAGCCAATCCCAACGCGGCTGGCACCCCGAGCAGTACTTC | CASSQSQRGWHPEQYF
14 | NA | TRBJ1-3 | TRBV14 | NA | TGTGCCAGCAGCCCTCGGACAACTGGAAACACCATATATTTT | CASSPRTTGNTIYF
13 | NA | TRBJ1-1 | TRBV29-1 | NA | TGCAGCTCCCACGCAGGGATGAACACTGAAGCTTTCTTT | CSSHAGMNTEAFF
14 | NA | TRBJ1-2 | TRBV5-8 | NA | TGTGCCAGCAGCTTCCTAGACAGAGACTATGGCTACACCTTC | CASSFLDRDYGYTF
14 | NA | TRBJ2-3 | TRBV5-1 | NA | TGCGCCTCGGGGGGCCCACCTTACACAGATACGCAGTATTTT | CASGGPPYTDTQYF
18 | NA | TRBJ2-3 | TRBV11-3 | TRBD2 | TGTGCCAGCAGCCCCCGACTAGCGGGAGGACCTCACACAGATACGCAGTATTTT | CASSPRLAGGPHTDTQYF
14 | once | TRBJ1-2 | TRBV9 | TRBD1 | TGTGCCAGCAGCGCGCAGGGGGCGCTCTATGGCTACACCTTC | CASSAQGALYGYTF
15 | NA | TRBJ2-2 | TRBV27 | NA | TGTGCCAGCAGTTTGTCCGGGGGGCGAACCGGGGAGCTGTTTTTT | CASSLSGGRTGELFF
16 | NA | TRBJ1-4 | TRBV4-1 | NA | TGCGCCAGCAGCCAAGGGGACATGGCAACTAATGAAAAACTGTTTTTT | CASSQGDMATNEKLFF
12 | once | TRBJ1-1 | TRBV19 | NA | TGTGCCAGTAGTATAGTTACCGGGGGAGCTTTCTTT | CASSIVTGGAFF
15 | NA | TRBJ1-3 | TRBV5-1 | TRBD1 | TGCGCCAGCAGCCTACGGACAGGGAGGGGAAACACCATATATTTT | CASSLRTGRGNTIYF
15 | NA | TRBJ2-1 | TRBV5-5 | NA | TGTGCCAGCAGCTTGGGTTTGGGCAGTTACAATGAGCAGTTCTTC | CASSLGLGSYNEQFF
13 | few | TRBJ2-7 | TRBV29-1 | TRBD1 | TGCAGCGTCCTCCGGGACAGGGTCAACGAGCAGTACTTC | CSVLRDRVNEQYF
15 | NA | TRBJ2-3 | TRBV9 | TRBD2 | TGTGCCAGCAGCGTAGCCGGGAGGCCCCCAGATACGCAGTATTTT | CASSVAGRPPDTQYF
15 | NA | TRBJ2-1 | TRBV19 | TRBD2 | TGTGCCAGTGGAACAGGGGCTAGCGGGAGGAATGAGCAGTTCTTC | CASGTGASGRNEQFF
13 | NA | TRBJ1-1 | TRBV5-1 | NA | TGCGCCAGCAGCTCAACAGCGGACACTGAAGCTTTCTTT | CASSSTADTEAFF
12 | NA | TRBJ1-1 | TRBV11-2 | NA | TGTGCCAGCAGCTTAGACGTCACTGAAGCTTTCTTT | CASSLDVTEAFF
13 | NA | TRBJ1-2 | TRBV5-8 | NA | TGTGCCAGCAACCGGGGGTTACGGGATGGCTACACCTTC | CASNRGLRDGYTF
17 | NA | TRBJ1-1 | TRBV18 | TRBD1 | TGTGCCAGCTCACCACTCTTGGACAGGGGGAGAGACACTGAAGCTTTCTTT | CASSPLLDRGRDTEAFF
11 | NA | TRBJ1-2 | TRBV30 | NA | TGTGCCTGGAGTCCTAGTTATGGCTACACCTTC | CAWSPSYGYTF
15 | once | TRBJ1-3 | TRBV5-1 | NA | TGCGCCAGCAGCTTGGCCGGGGACTCTGGAAACACCATATATTTT | CASSLAGDSGNTIYF
11 | NA | TRBJ2-7 | TRBV5-1 | NA | TGCGCCAGCAGCTCTACCTACGAGCAGTACTTC | CASSSTYEQYF
13 | NA | TRBJ1-1 | TRBV6-5 | NA | TGTGCCAGCGAAGTAGCCAGGAACACTGAAGCTTTCTTT | CASEVARNTEAFF
17 | few | TRBJ2-7 | TRBV24-1 | TRBD2 | TGTGCCACCAGTGACGGAAGGGGACTAGCGGGAGGGTCTGAGCAGTACTTC | CATSDGRGLAGGSEQYF
15 | NA | TRBJ1-3 | TRBV28 | NA | TGTGCCAGCAGTTTAGAAACAGGGAGCGGAAACACCATATATTTT | CASSLETGSGNTIYF
15 | NA | TRBJ2-1 | TRBV3-1/TRBV3-2 | NA | TGTGCCAGCAGCCACGGCTTTGGCGGGGTCCATGAGCAGTTCTTC | CASSHGFGGVHEQFF
17 | few | TRBJ2-3 | TRBV5-1 | TRBD1 | TGCGCCAGCAGCTTTCAACAGGGGGCTGATAGCACAGATACGCAGTATTTT | CASSFQQGADSTDTQYF